This is a list of T cell receptor beta chains from one sample in a study of T cell responses to AZD1222 COVID-19 vaccine. Data came from immunoSEQ multiplex PCR; TCRdb stores just in-frame clones and leaves some out. The data show approximately 84,000 clones, 85% to 90% seen once. The source material was peripheral blood, sampled 28 days after the second AZD1222 dose. The source of these receptors is an adult who received the AZD1222 COVID-19 vaccine. The CDR3 runs from the conserved cysteine through the conserved F or W. Each record gives: V gene, clone size, D gene, J gene, CDR3 DNA, CDR3 protein. A D gene is named only where the DNA matches it firmly. Some rows have no size entry. The others give once, few or many, or a class for an expanded clone.

TRBV19,NA,NA,TRBJ1-5,TGTGCCAGTACCTCATGGGGGGGAACAAGCAATCAGCCCCAGCATTTT,CASTSWGGTSNQPQHF
TRBV5-6,few,NA,TRBJ1-2,TGTGCCAGCAGCTCAATGCCGACCGTGGCCTATGGCTACACCTTC,CASSSMPTVAYGYTF
TRBV30,NA,NA,TRBJ1-1,TGTGCCTGGAGTGTGTTTGGGGGAAACACTGAAGCTTTCTTT,CAWSVFGGNTEAFF
TRBV19,NA,TRBD1,TRBJ2-5,TGTGCCAGTAGTAAAGACAGGGTCCAAGAGACCCAGTACTTC,CASSKDRVQETQYF
TRBV6-5,once,NA,TRBJ1-1,TGTGCCAGCAGGGTCAGGTTCCTGAACACTGAAGCTTTCTTT,CASRVRFLNTEAFF
TRBV5-1,NA,TRBD1,TRBJ1-1,TGCGCCAGCAGCTTGGCCACGAGAGGGGGCAACACTGAAGCTTTCTTT,CASSLATRGGNTEAFF
TRBV6-5,NA,NA,TRBJ2-4,TGTGCCAGCAGCCCAAATCACGACATTCAGTACTTC,CASSPNHDIQYF
TRBV27,NA,NA,TRBJ2-5,TGTGCCAGCAGTGCAGGACAGTTTTCGGGCAGAGAGACCCAGTACTTC,CASSAGQFSGRETQYF
TRBV7-3,NA,TRBD1,TRBJ2-5,TGTGCCAGCAGCCAAGGGACAGGGGGCGGGACCCAGTACTTC,CASSQGTGGGTQYF
TRBV5-1,NA,NA,TRBJ2-7,TGCGCCAGCAGCACTCGACAGGCGGCGGGGGAGCAGTACTTC,CASSTRQAAGEQYF
TRBV30,NA,TRBD1,TRBJ2-7,TGTGCCTGGAGTGCGACTCGACAGGGATGGGACGAGCAGTACTTC,CAWSATRQGWDEQYF
TRBV3-1/TRBV3-2,NA,TRBD2,TRBJ2-2,TGTGCCAGCAGCCAAGTCGGACAAAGATGGGTGCTAGCGGGAGGGCCGTCCGGGGAGCTGTTTTTT,CASSQVGQRWVLAGGPSGELFF
TRBV5-5,NA,NA,TRBJ1-5,TGTGCCAGCAGCTTGGGGCAGAGCAATCAGCCCCAGCATTTT,CASSLGQSNQPQHF
TRBV6-5,NA,NA,TRBJ1-1,TGTGCCAGCAGTTACGTCCAGGACACTGAAGCTTTCTTT,CASSYVQDTEAFF
TRBV6-5,NA,TRBD1,TRBJ1-4,TGTGCCAGCAGTTACACCTCGGGACAGGGGGTTGAAAAACTGTTTTTT,CASSYTSGQGVEKLFF
TRBV6-6,once,NA,TRBJ1-4,TGTGCCAGCAGCTTAGGGGAAAAACTGTTTTTT,CASSLGEKLFF
TRBV7-8,NA,TRBD2,TRBJ2-7,TGTGCCAGCACCAGTAGCGGGGGGATGAGCGAGCAGTACTTC,CASTSSGGMSEQYF
TRBV6-5,NA,TRBD1,TRBJ2-1,TGTGCCAGCGGGGGGGGGACAGGGATTTACAATGAGCAGTTCTTC,CASGGGTGIYNEQFF
TRBV18,once,NA,TRBJ1-2,TGTGCCAGCTCGCCAAACAGGGAGACCTTTACAACCCTCTATGGCTACACCTTC,CASSPNRETFTTLYGYTF
TRBV12-3/TRBV12-4,NA,NA,TRBJ1-1,TGTGCCAGCAGTTTGCTGCGGCTTGAAGCTTTCTTT,CASSLLRLEAFF
TRBV3-1/TRBV3-2,NA,NA,TRBJ1-2,TGTGCCAGCAGCCACGCCGGGAAGTATGGCTACACCTTC,CASSHAGKYGYTF
TRBV14,NA,TRBD1,TRBJ1-2,TGTGCCAGCAGCCAAGGACAGGGGATCTATGGCTACACCTTC,CASSQGQGIYGYTF
TRBV7-9,NA,NA,TRBJ1-6,TGTGCCAGCAGCTTAGGTACCACTTCACCCCTCCACTTT,CASSLGTTSPLHF
TRBV4-2,NA,NA,TRBJ1-1,TGTGCCAGCAGCCAAGAGGGCTTCTGGTCGAACACTGAAGCTTTCTTT,CASSQEGFWSNTEAFF
TRBV9,NA,TRBD2,TRBJ2-2,TGTGCCAGCACCCGGGGGGGACCCGGGGAGCTGTTTTTT,CASTRGGPGELFF
TRBV6-1,NA,NA,TRBJ1-1,TGTGCCAGCAGTGACACTTTGAACACTGAAGCTTTCTTT,CASSDTLNTEAFF